This passage covers 10 T cell receptor beta chains from one sample sequenced in a study of shared clonotypes between healthy human individuals. The data were produced by immunoSEQ multiplex PCR, yet TCRdb's version contains in-frame clones alone and is incomplete. The sample consists of around 500,000 clones, approximately 80% of them appearing once. Sequencing was carried out using PBMCs. The receptors were sampled from a woman aged 40-49 years in good health. Some clones in this sample may be carry-over from other donors' samples.

This sequence joins TRBV29-1 and TRBJ2-7; 12 bases fit TRBD1. The germline gives CDR1 SQVTM, CDR2 ANQGSEA. This CDR3 has 13 amino acids. With 7 bases clipped from V and 7 bases from J, the junction kept 8 bases outside the gene matches. The CDR3 reads CSARDRGLGEQYF. The DNA for the CDR3 is TGCAGCGCACGGGACAGGGGGCTCGGAGAGCAGTACTTC.

The chain has TRBV19 and TRBJ2-4; D possibly corresponds to TRBD1 (6 bases). The CDR3 has 11 amino acids. V shed 5 bases and J shed 8 bases, with 7 bases lying between them. CDR1 and CDR2 from the germline V gene are LNHDA and SQIVND (reference sequence). The CDR3 DNA reads TGTGCCAGTAGTGCAGGGGACATTCAGTACTTC. Translation: CASSAGDIQYF.

The chain uses TRBV6-4 and TRBJ2-1; 13 positions match TRBD2. V trimming: 6 bases; J trimming: 9 bases; junction bases outside the gene matches: 8. Germline V gives CDR1 MRHNA, CDR2 SNTAGT. The CDR3 spans 15 residues. The CDR3 reads CASSLLAGGSGEQFF. In DNA form, the CDR3 reads TGTGCCAGCAGCCTACTAGCGGGAGGGTCTGGTGAGCAGTTCTTC.

The rearrangement uses TRBV19 and TRBJ2-1; 13 nucleotides match TRBD2. Germline V gene sequence: CDR1 LNHDA, CDR2 SQIVND (reference sequence). This CDR3 spans 14 amino acids. J gave up 8 bases and V 7 bases, and 5 bases lay outside the gene matches. CDR3 sequence: CASTRLAGGDEQFF. CDR3 nucleotides: TGTGCCAGTACCCGACTAGCGGGAGGCGATGAGCAGTTCTTC.

Points on this clone: Possible read error: a much larger clone is one base away. The chain employs TRBV6-1 and TRBJ2-2; D possibly uses TRBD1 or TRBD2 (5 bases each). The CDR3 spans 15 residues. Germline CDR1 is MNHNS and CDR2 is SASEGT. CDR3 region: CASSEVQGSTGELSF. The CDR3 nucleotides read TGTGCCAGCAGTGAAGTCCAGGGCTCTACCGGGGAGCTGTCTTTT.

This clone appeared once. The V and J genes are TRBV13 and TRBJ1-2; D unclear. The V gene lost 0 bases and the J gene lost 0 bases, with 20 bases spanning the gap. Germline V gives CDR1 PRHDT, CDR2 FYEKMQ (reference sequence). The CDR3 runs to 19 residues. DNA of the CDR3: TGTGCCAGCAGCTTAGGCCGGGCTCGACCCCACCAAACTAACTATGGCTACACCTTC. Protein product: CASSLGRARPHQTNYGYTF.

The J gene is TRBJ2-1, the V gene TRBV30, with 7 positions matching TRBD1. Per the germline V gene, CDR1 is GTSNPN and CDR2 is SVGIG (reference sequence). Unmatched junction bases numbered 6, after V lost 3 bases and J lost 7 bases. CDR3 length equals 13 residues. The CDR3 DNA follows: TGTGCCTGGAGCGGATCGGGACAGAATGAGCAGTTCTTC. It translates to CAWSGSGQNEQFF.

The rearrangement joins TRBV28 to TRBJ1-2; D ambiguous. V lost 3 bases, J lost 4 bases, and 12 bases lay in between. This CDR3 contains 14 residues. Germline assignment: CDR1 MDHEN and CDR2 SYDVKM. This CDR3 reads CASSLTEGFYGYTF. The CDR3 coding sequence is TGTGCCAGCAGTTTGACTGAAGGATTCTATGGCTACACCTTC.

The V and J genes are TRBV2 and TRBJ2-5; possible D gene TRBD1, 5 bases. With 4 bases removed from V and 1 base from J, the gap between germline ends came to 10 bases. This CDR3 spans 14 amino acids. The germline gives CDR1 SNHLY, CDR2 FYNNEI. The CDR3: CASSADSAQETQYF. CDR3 in DNA: TGTGCCAGCAGTGCAGACAGCGCCCAAGAGACCCAGTACTTC.

The gene calls are TRBV10-2 and TRBJ1-1, with 12 bases that match TRBD1. CDR3 length equals 17 residues. V shed 3 bases and J 6 bases; nucleotides not matched to a gene: 11. Germline CDR1 is WSHSY and CDR2 is SAAADI. CDR3 in amino acids: CASSDFRDRGQKAEAFF. The CDR3, as DNA: TGCGCCAGCAGTGACTTCCGGGACAGGGGGCAAAAGGCTGAAGCTTTCTTT.